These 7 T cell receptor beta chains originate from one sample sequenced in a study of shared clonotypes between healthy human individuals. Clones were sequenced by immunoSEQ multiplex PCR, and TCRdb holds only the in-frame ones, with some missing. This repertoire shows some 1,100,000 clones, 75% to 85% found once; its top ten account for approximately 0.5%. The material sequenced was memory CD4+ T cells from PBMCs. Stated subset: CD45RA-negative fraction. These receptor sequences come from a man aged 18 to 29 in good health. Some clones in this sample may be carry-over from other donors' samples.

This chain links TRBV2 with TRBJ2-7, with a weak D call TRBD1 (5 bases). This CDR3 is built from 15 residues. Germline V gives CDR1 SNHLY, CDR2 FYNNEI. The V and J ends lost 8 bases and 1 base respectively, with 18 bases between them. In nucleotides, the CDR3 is TGTGCCAGCGGAGACAGCCTAAGTTGGTCCTACGAGCAGTACTTC. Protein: CASGDSLSWSYEQYF.

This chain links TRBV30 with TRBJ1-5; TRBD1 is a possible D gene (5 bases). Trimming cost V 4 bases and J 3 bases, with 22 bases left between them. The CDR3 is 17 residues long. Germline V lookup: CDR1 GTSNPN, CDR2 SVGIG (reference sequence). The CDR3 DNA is TGTGCCTGGACCAAAGATAGGTTGGGGGTAGCCAATCAGCCCCAGCATTTT. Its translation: CAWTKDRLGVANQPQHF. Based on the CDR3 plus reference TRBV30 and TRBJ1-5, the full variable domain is SQTIHQWPATLVQPVGSPLSLECTVEGTSNPNLYWYRQAAGRGLQLLFYSVGIGQISSEVPQNLSASRPQDRQFILSSKKLLLSDSGFYLCAWTKDRLGVANQPQHFGDGTRLSIL.

CDR3 sequence reads: CASSLGGLAGEQFF. The CDR3 coding sequence is TGTGCCAGCAGCTTGGGGGGGCTCGCCGGGGAGCAGTTCTTC. The chain is built from TRBV11-3 and TRBJ2-1; D perhaps matches TRBD2 (7 bases). This CDR3 contains 14 residues. The ends were cut back, 3 bases at V and 10 bases at J, with 16 bases in the middle. Germline lookup yields CDR1 SGHNT and CDR2 YENEEA.

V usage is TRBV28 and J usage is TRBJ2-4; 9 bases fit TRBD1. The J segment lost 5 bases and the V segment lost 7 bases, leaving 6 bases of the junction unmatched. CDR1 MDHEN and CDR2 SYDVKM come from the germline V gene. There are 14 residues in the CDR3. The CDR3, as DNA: TGTGCCAGCAAAGACCGGGACAGGGAAAACATTCAGTACTTC. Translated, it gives CASKDRDRENIQYF.

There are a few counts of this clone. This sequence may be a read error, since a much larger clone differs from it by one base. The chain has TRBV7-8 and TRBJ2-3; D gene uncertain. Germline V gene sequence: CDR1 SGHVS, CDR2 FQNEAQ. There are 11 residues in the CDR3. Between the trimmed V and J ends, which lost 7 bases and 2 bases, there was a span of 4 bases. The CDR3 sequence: CASIDTDTQYF. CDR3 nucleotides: TGTGCCAGCATCGACACAGATACGCAGTATTTT. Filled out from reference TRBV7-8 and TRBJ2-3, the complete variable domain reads GAGVSQSPRYKVAKRGQDVALRCDPISGHVSLFWYQQALGQGPEFLTYFQNEAQLDKSGLPSDRFFAERPEGSVSTLKIQRTQQEDSAVYLCASIDTDTQYFGPGTRLTVL.

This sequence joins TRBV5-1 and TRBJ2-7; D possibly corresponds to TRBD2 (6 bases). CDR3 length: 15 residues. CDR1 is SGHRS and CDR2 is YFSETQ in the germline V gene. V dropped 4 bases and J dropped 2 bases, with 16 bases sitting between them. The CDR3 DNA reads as TGCGCCAGCAGCCCCGGGGGAGAAACTACCTACGAGCAGTACTTC. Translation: CASSPGGETTYEQYF. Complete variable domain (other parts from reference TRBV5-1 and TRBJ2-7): KAGVTQTPRYLIKTRGQQVTLSCSPISGHRSVSWYQQTPGQGLQFLFEYFSETQRNKGNFPGRFSGRQFSNSRSEMNVSTLELGDSALYLCASSPGGETTYEQYFGPGTRLTVT.

In DNA, the CDR3 is TGTGCCAGCAGTATCCCGGGAAACTATGGCTACACCTTC. Translation gives CASSIPGNYGYTF. The V and J genes are TRBV5-6 and TRBJ1-2; no firm D call. CDR3 size: 13 residues. Looked up from germline, CDR1 is SGHDT and CDR2 is YYEEEE. The germline V and J ends were trimmed by 5 bases and 2 bases, with 10 bases remaining between them. Based on the CDR3 plus reference TRBV5-6 and TRBJ1-2, the full variable domain is DAGVTQSPTHLIKTRGQQVTLRCSPKSGHDTVSWYQQALGQGPQFIFQYYEEEERQRGNFPDRFSGHQFPNYSSELNVNALLLGDSALYLCASSIPGNYGYTFGSGTRLTVV.